These T cell receptor beta chains were read from a single sample in a study of CD8 T cells in Susac syndrome. TCRdb reprocessed the immunoSEQ multiplex PCR reads with MiXCR, giving one entry per CDR3 protein. This sample has approximately 280,000 distinct CDR3 sequences, with roughly 81% found just once. The specimen sequenced was CD8+ T cells from PBMCs. Receptors originate from a human donor with multiple sclerosis. The CDR3 runs from the conserved cysteine through the conserved F or W. A D gene is named only where the DNA matches it firmly. Size is stated for part of the rows, as once, few or many counts, or as a class when the clone is expanded.

cdr3_length clone_size j_call d_call v_call cdr3_aa cdr3_nt
14 . TRBJ1-4 . TRBV27 CASSLRRDWEKLFF TGTGCCAGCAGTTTACGTAGGGATTGGGAAAAACTGTTTTTT
13 once TRBJ2-7 . TRBV7-9 CASSSVGSHEQYF TGTGCCAGCAGCTCCGTGGGGTCCCACGAGCAGTACTTC
15 . TRBJ2-3 TRBD2 TRBV27 CASSLTSGSTDTQYF TGTGCCAGCAGTTTAACTAGCGGCAGCACAGATACGCAGTATTTT
15 . TRBJ2-7 . TRBV3-1 CASSHEARSSYEQYF TGTGCCAGCAGCCATGAGGCACGGAGCTCCTACGAGCAGTACTTC
15 . TRBJ1-2 TRBD1 TRBV28 CASRPQTGGHYGYTF TGTGCCAGCAGACCACAGACAGGGGGCCACTATGGCTACACCTTC
13 . TRBJ2-1 . TRBV12-3/TRBV12-4 CASRGDGNNEQFF TGTGCCAGCAGGGGGGACGGAAACAATGAGCAGTTCTTC
14 . TRBJ2-1 TRBD2 TRBV7-3 CASGGLAKYNGQFF TGTGCCAGCGGGGGACTAGCGAAGTACAATGGGCAGTTCTTC
13 . TRBJ2-2 . TRBV5-4 CASSFQGTGELFF TGTGCCAGCAGCTTTCAGGGAACCGGGGAGCTGTTTTTT
15 . TRBJ2-7 TRBD1 TRBV12-3/TRBV12-4 CASGDRGLGAYEQYF TGTGCCAGCGGGGACAGGGGGCTTGGGGCCTACGAGCAGTACTTC
17 . TRBJ2-1 TRBD2 TRBV7-9 CASSGPGTSGSMNEQFF TGTGCCAGCAGCGGTCCCGGGACTAGCGGGAGTATGAATGAGCAGTTCTTC
14 few TRBJ2-5 . TRBV6-1 CAMAEGAEEETQYF TGTGCCATGGCGGAGGGGGCTGAAGAAGAGACCCAGTACTTC
14 once TRBJ2-2 . TRBV27 CASSLLMGTRELFF TGTGCCAGCAGCCTTCTTATGGGGACCAGGGAGCTGTTTTTT
13 . TRBJ2-7 . TRBV6-1 CASSSTLRYEQYF TGTGCCAGCAGTTCGACCCTTCGCTACGAGCAGTACTTC
15 few TRBJ2-1 TRBD1 TRBV11-1 CASSFRRTGPNEQFF TGTGCCAGCAGCTTCCGGAGGACAGGGCCGAATGAGCAGTTCTTC
13 . TRBJ1-1 . TRBV5-6 CASSLSYGTEAFF TGTGCCAGCAGCTTGTCCTATGGGACTGAAGCTTTCTTT
17 . TRBJ2-3 . TRBV15 CATSSFPRSSTTDTQYF TGTGCCACCAGCTCATTCCCTCGGTCCTCCACCACAGATACGCAGTATTTT
13 . TRBJ2-7 . TRBV10-3 CAISQGGIYEQYF TGTGCCATCAGTCAGGGAGGAATCTACGAGCAGTACTTC
16 . TRBJ1-1 TRBD1 TRBV23-1 CASSQSGDREDTEAFF TGCGCCAGCAGTCAATCCGGGGACAGGGAGGACACTGAAGCTTTCTTT
14 . TRBJ2-7 . TRBV27 CASSGGPGSYEQYF TGTGCCAGCAGTGGGGGGCCGGGATCCTACGAGCAGTACTTC
15 once TRBJ2-1 . TRBV7-8 CASSLSLASINEQFF TGTGCCAGCAGCTTGTCTTTGGCTAGTATTAATGAGCAGTTCTTC
15 . TRBJ2-5 . TRBV11-1 CASSLDWQGKETQYF TGTGCCAGCAGCTTAGATTGGCAGGGGAAAGAGACCCAGTACTTC
15 . TRBJ2-1 . TRBV13 CASSPPREGRNEQFF TGTGCCAGCAGCCCCCCTCGAGAGGGGCGGAATGAGCAGTTCTTC
16 . TRBJ2-2 TRBD2 TRBV20-1 CSARDGLVVRTGELFF TGCAGTGCTAGAGACGGACTAGTAGTACGGACCGGGGAGCTGTTTTTT
14 . TRBJ2-2 . TRBV11-2 CASSRNRGTGELFF TGTGCCAGCAGCCGCAATCGGGGCACCGGGGAGCTGTTTTTT
18 . TRBJ2-2 TRBD2 TRBV7-3 CASSPIFNGRAVTGELFF TGTGCCAGCAGCCCAATTTTTAACGGGAGGGCCGTAACCGGGGAGCTGTTTTTT
13 . TRBJ1-1 . TRBV20-1 CSAPTGTHTEAFF TGCAGTGCCCCGACCGGGACACACACTGAAGCTTTCTTT
15 . TRBJ1-1 . TRBV7-9 CASSAGVPRNTEAFF TGTGCCAGCAGCGCGGGGGTCCCTAGGAACACTGAAGCTTTCTTT